The source of this TCR beta chain is a study of cytomegalovirus exposure and HLA in healthy donors. Overall study results and limits: There were reportedly fewer N-insertions in an Asian-associated ancestry cluster than the roughly 700-donor mean, in a later analysis. Apart from CMV serostatus, no immune exposure information was available.

PCR used 60 Vbeta primers and 13 Jbeta primers. The method was immunoSEQ multiplex PCR; TCRdb's version includes in-frame clones alone and lacks a portion of them. In the table there are around 150,000 clones, about 83% of which are singletons. Comments on this clone: As yet, its antigen is unknown.

This CDR3 comprises 16 residues. V dropped 5 bases and J dropped 4 bases, with 20 bases sitting between them. Germline-derived CDR1 and CDR2 are MDHEN and SYDVKM. The specimen was PBMCs. This sequence originates from a woman younger than 45 in good health and CMV-seronegative. V is TRBV28 and J is TRBJ1-2, with D maybe TRBD1 (5 bases). The CDR3 loop is CASSPSTSPGGYGYTF. CDR3 DNA sequence: TGTGCCAGCAGTCCATCAACGTCCCCCGGGGGCTATGGCTACACCTTC.